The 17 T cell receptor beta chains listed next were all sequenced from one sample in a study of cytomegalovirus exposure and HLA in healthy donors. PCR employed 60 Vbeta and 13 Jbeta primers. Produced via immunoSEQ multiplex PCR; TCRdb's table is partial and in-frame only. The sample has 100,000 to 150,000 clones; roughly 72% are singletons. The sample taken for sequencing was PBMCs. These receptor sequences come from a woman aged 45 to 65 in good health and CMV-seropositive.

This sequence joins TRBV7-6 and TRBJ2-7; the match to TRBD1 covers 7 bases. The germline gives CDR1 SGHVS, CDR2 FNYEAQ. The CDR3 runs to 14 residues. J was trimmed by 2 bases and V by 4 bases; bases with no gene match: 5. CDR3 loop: CASSSPTGAYEQYF. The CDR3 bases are TGTGCCAGCAGCTCCCCAACAGGGGCCTACGAGCAGTACTTC.

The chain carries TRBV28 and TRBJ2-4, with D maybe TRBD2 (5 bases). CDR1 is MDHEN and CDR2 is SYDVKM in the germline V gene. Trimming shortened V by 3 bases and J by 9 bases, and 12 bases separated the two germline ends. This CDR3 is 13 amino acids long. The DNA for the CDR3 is TGTGCCAGCAGTTTGATGGGAGTCGGCATTCAGTACTTC. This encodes CASSLMGVGIQYF.

CDR3 nucleotide sequence: TGCAGCGTTAGGCACGGGACAGGGTCCGTCGAGCAGTACTTC. It translates to CSVRHGTGSVEQYF. The chain is built from TRBV29-1 and TRBJ2-7; 9 bases fit TRBD1. The CDR3 consists of 14 residues. The junction had 11 bases not matched to a gene; V was cut back by 5 bases and J by 6 bases. Germline CDR1 reads SQVTM; CDR2 reads ANQGSEA.

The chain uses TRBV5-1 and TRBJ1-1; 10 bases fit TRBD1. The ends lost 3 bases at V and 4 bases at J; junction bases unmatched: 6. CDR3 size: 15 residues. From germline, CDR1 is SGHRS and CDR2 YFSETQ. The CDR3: CASSWGQGTATEAFF. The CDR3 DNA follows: TGCGCCAGCAGCTGGGGACAGGGGACGGCCACTGAAGCTTTCTTT.

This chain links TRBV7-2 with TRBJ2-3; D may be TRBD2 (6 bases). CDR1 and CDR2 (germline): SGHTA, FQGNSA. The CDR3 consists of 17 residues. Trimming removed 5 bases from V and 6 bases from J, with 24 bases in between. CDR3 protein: CASSPTPGLPTTDTQYF. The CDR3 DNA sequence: TGTGCCAGCAGCCCAACCCCGGGACTTCCGACAACGGATACGCAGTATTTT.

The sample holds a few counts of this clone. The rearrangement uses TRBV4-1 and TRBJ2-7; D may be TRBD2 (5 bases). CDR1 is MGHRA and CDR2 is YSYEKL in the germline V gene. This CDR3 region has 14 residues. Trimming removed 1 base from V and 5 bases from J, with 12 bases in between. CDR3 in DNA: TGCGCCAGCAGCCAAGGCTACCCGAGGGACGAGCAGTACTTC. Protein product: CASSQGYPRDEQYF.

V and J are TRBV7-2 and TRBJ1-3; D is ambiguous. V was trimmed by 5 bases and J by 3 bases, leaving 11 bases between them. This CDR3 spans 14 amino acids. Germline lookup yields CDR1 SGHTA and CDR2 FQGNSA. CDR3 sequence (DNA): TGTGCCAGCAGCCCCAGCGTGGGTGGAAACACCATATATTTT. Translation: CASSPSVGGNTIYF.

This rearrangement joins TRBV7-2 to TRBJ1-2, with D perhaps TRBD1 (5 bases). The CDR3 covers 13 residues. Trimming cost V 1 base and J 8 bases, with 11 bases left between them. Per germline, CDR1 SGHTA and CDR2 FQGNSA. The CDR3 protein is CASSLGGTGGYTF. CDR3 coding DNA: TGTGCCAGCAGCTTAGGGGGAACAGGAGGCTACACCTTC.

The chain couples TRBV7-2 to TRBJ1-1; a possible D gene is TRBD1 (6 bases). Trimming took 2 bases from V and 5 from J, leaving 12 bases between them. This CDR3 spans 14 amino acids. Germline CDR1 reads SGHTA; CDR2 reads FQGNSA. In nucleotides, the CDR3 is TGTGCCAGCAGCTTACTGGGGGCTGGGACTGAAGCTTTCTTT. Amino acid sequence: CASSLLGAGTEAFF.

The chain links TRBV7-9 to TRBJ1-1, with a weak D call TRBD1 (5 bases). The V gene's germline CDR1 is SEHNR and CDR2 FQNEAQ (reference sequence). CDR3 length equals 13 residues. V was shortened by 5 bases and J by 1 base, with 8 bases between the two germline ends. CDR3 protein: CASSRGSNTEAFF. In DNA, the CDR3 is TGTGCCAGCAGCAGGGGATCGAACACTGAAGCTTTCTTT.

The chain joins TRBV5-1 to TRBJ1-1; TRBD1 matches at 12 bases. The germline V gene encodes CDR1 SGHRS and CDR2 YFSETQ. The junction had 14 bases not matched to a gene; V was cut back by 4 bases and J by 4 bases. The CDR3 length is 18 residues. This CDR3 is CASSPPGQGAPSLTEAFF. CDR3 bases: TGCGCCAGCAGCCCCCCGGGACAGGGGGCGCCCTCACTCACTGAAGCTTTCTTT.

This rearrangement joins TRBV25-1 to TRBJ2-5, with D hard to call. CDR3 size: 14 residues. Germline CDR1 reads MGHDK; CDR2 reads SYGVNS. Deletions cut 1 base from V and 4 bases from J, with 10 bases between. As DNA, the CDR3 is TGTGCCAGCAGTGAATCTTTCCCCCGAGAGACCCAGTACTTC. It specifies CASSESFPRETQYF.

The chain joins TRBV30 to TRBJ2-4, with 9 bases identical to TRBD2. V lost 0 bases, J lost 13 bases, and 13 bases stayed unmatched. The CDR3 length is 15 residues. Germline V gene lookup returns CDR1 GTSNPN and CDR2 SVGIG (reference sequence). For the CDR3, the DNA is TGTGCCTGGAGTGTAGGGGCTAGCGGGGTGGAGGAACAGTACTTC. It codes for CAWSVGASGVEEQYF.

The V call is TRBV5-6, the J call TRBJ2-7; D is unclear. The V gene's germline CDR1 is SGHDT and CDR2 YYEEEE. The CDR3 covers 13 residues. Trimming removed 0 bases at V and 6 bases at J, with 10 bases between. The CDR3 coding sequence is TGTGCCAGCAGCTTGGAGCTCGCTGGCGAGCAGTACTTC. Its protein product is CASSLELAGEQYF.

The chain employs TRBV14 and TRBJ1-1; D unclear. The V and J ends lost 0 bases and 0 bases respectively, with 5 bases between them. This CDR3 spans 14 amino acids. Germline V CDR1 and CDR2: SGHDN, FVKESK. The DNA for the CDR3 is TGTGCCAGCAGCCAAGACAGAATGAACACTGAAGCTTTCTTT. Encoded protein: CASSQDRMNTEAFF.

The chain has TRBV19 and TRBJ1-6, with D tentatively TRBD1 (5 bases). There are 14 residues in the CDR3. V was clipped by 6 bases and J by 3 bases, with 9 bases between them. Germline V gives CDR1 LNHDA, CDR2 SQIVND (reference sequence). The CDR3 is CASRRQLYNSPLHF. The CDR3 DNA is TGTGCCAGTAGACGACAGCTCTATAATTCACCCCTCCACTTT.

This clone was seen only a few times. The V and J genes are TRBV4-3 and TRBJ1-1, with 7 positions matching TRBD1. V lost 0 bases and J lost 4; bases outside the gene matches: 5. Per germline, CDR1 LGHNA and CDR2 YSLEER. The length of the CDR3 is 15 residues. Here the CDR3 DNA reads TGCGCCAGCAGCCAAGATCTCAACAGGGGCACTGAAGCTTTCTTT. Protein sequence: CASSQDLNRGTEAFF.